This T cell receptor (beta chain) was identified during a study of neurological immune-mediated disorders. Study conclusions and caveats: None of the CDR3 amino acid sequences of expanded clones recurred across subjects, suggesting private repertoires in all groups. In HTLV-1-associated myelopathy, TCR clonal expansion was greatest, whereas multiple sclerosis had the least, falling below healthy controls.

A note on this clonotype: Antigen: not known.

The authors made cDNA by 5'RACE with 10-nucleotide random UMIs. In TCRdb, the 5' RACE reads were re-called with MiXCR into one record per CDR3 protein. The table lists tens of thousands of distinct CDR3 sequences, about 14% of them singletons. Material for sequencing was CD4+ T cells from blood. This sequence originates from a woman aged 55 to 70 with HTLV-1-associated myelopathy (HAM/TSP).

The CDR3 DNA is TGCGCCAGCAGCTTAACGTATGGGGGGACCCAGCATTTT. This codes for CASSLTYGGTQHF. V usage is TRBV5-1 and J usage is TRBJ1-5, with D possibly TRBD1 on 5 matching bases. This CDR3 comprises 13 residues. The germline V gene encodes CDR1 SGHRS and CDR2 YFSETQ. V lost 2 bases, J lost 11 bases, and 14 bases lay in between.